These 14 T cell receptor beta chains originate from one sample sequenced in a study of blood T cells in healthy people across ages. Primed by a sample-barcoded 5' primer and a J-beta primer mix, a second PCR proceeded for about 6 to 11 cycles. TCRdb fed the 5' RACE reads into MiXCR, producing one record per CDR3 protein. The data hold about 1.7 million distinct CDR3 sequences, with under 30% observed a single time. The sample comprised blood. The receptors shown here come from a woman younger than 45 in good health.

The V call is TRBV28, the J call TRBJ2-3, with a weak D call TRBD1 (6 bases). The V gene lost 3 bases and the J gene lost 3 bases, with 16 bases spanning the gap. Germline CDR1 MDHEN, CDR2 SYDVKM. The CDR3 spans 16 residues. The CDR3 reads CASSLGGQIGTDTQYF. The CDR3 DNA is TGTGCCAGCAGTTTGGGCGGACAGATAGGAACAGATACGCAGTATTTT.

The table lists this clonotype with a few counts. The rearrangement links TRBV2 to TRBJ2-4; 12 bases agree with TRBD2. Trimming cost V 3 bases and J 6 bases; bases outside gene matches: 6. Germline V gene lookup returns CDR1 SNHLY and CDR2 FYNNEI. The CDR3 consists of 16 residues. In nucleotides, the CDR3 is TGTGCCAGCAGTGAGCTAGCGGGGGGGCCGATAAACATTCAGTACTTC. Amino acid sequence: CASSELAGGPINIQYF.

There are many counts of this clonotype. This chain uses TRBV12-3 or TRBV12-4 with TRBJ2-7; no definite D call. V gave up 2 bases and J gave up 0 bases, with 8 bases separating them. The CDR3 runs 14 residues. The CDR3 DNA reads as TGTGCCAGCAGTTTAAGTAAGAACTCCTACGAGCAGTACTTC. This translates into CASSLSKNSYEQYF.

This clonotype was counted between two and nine times. The V gene is TRBV29-1, the J gene TRBJ1-1; TRBD1 matches 8 bases. The length of the CDR3 is 13 residues. Unmatched junction bases numbered 6, after V lost 6 bases and J lost 3 bases. The germline V gene has CDR1 SQVTM and CDR2 ANQGSEA. The CDR3 coding sequence is TGCAGCGTCGGGACAGGTATGGACACTGAAGCTTTCTTT. This codes for CSVGTGMDTEAFF. The entire variable domain, with the rest obtained from reference TRBV29-1 and TRBJ1-1, is as follows: SAVISQKPSRDICQRGTSLTIQCQVDSQVTMMFWYRQQPGQSLTLIATANQGSEATYESGFVIDKFPISRPNLTFSTLTVSNMSPEDSSIYLCSVGTGMDTEAFFGQGTRLTVV.

This clonotype showed up just a few times. The V call is TRBV30, the J call TRBJ1-1; TRBD1 matches at 12 bases. The CDR3 runs to 15 residues. With 4 bases clipped from V and 5 bases from J, the junction kept 8 bases outside the gene matches. Germline V gene sequence: CDR1 GTSNPN, CDR2 SVGIG (reference sequence). The CDR3 reads CAWTGTGGAWTEAFF. The CDR3, as DNA: TGTGCCTGGACCGGGACAGGGGGCGCTTGGACTGAAGCTTTCTTT.

V and J are TRBV19 and TRBJ1-5; D gene unclear. V was cut by 0 bases and J by 4 bases, with 13 bases left in between. The CDR3 has 16 amino acids. CDR1 LNHDA and CDR2 SQIVND come from the germline V gene (reference sequence). CDR3 coding DNA: TGTGCCAGTAGTATAGATCAAGGCAGTCGGAATCAGCCCCAGCATTTT. Protein product: CASSIDQGSRNQPQHF.

The rearrangement links TRBV3-1 to TRBJ2-7; perhaps TRBD1 as D (6 bases). Germline V gene lookup returns CDR1 LGHDT and CDR2 YNNKEL (reference sequence). This CDR3 has 15 residues. The V gene lost 4 bases and the J gene lost 9 bases, with 22 bases spanning the gap. The CDR3 region has the DNA TGTGCCAGCAGCCCAAGCATGGACAGCCCCGGGGCGCAGTACTTC. This encodes CASSPSMDSPGAQYF.

The V and J genes are TRBV6-6 and TRBJ2-1; 13 bases match TRBD2. Germline assignment: CDR1 MNHNY and CDR2 SVGAGI (reference sequence). The CDR3 totals 16 residues. V gave up 2 bases and J gave up 2 bases; unmatched junction bases: 0. The CDR3 DNA sequence: TGTGCCAGCAGTTACGGGACTAGCGGGACCTACAATGAGCAGTTCTTC. The encoded protein is CASSYGTSGTYNEQFF.

The chain joins TRBV15 to TRBJ2-7; the match to TRBD1 covers 8 bases. With V trimmed by 2 bases and J by 2 bases, 8 bases remained unmatched. The CDR3 length is 16 residues. Germline-derived CDR1 and CDR2 are LNHNV and YYDKDF (reference sequence). For the CDR3, the DNA is TGTGCCACCAGCAGAAATACCGGGACAGGAGCCTACGAGCAGTACTTC. The encoded protein is CATSRNTGTGAYEQYF. Full variable domain (remainder filled in from reference TRBV15 and TRBJ2-7): DAMVIQNPRYQVTQFGKPVTLSCSQTLNHNVMYWYQQKSSQAPKLLFHYYDKDFNNEADTPDNFQSRRPNTSFCFLDIRSPGLGDTAMYLCATSRNTGTGAYEQYFGPGTRLTVT.

As to this clonotype: A read error is possible here, since a much larger clone lies one base away. The chain links TRBV28 to TRBJ2-7; perhaps TRBD2 as D (5 bases). Looked up from germline, CDR1 is MDHEN and CDR2 is SYDVKM. This CDR3 has 11 amino acids. As DNA, the CDR3 is TGTGTCAGCGGCTACTCCTACGAGCAGTACTTC. Translating it yields CVSGYSYEQYF. The variable domain in full, with the rest retrieved from reference TRBV28 and TRBJ2-7, is DVKVTQSSRYLVKRTGEKVFLECVQDMDHENMFWYRQDPGLGLRLIYFSYDVKMKEKGDIPEGYSVSREKKERFSLILESASTNQTSMYLCVSGYSYEQYFGPGTRLTVT.

J is TRBJ2-7 and V is TRBV12-3 or TRBV12-4, with D possibly matching TRBD2 (5 bases). V gave up 6 bases and J gave up 7 bases, with 10 bases separating them. The CDR3 sequence is 11 residues long. CDR3 region: CASSNGMEQYF. As DNA, the CDR3 is TGTGCCAGCAGCAACGGGATGGAGCAGTACTTC.

This clonotype occurred many times. The V gene is TRBV5-1, the J gene TRBJ2-7, with 7 nucleotides matching TRBD1. Trimming cost V 5 bases and J 3 bases; bases outside gene matches: 11. The CDR3 spans 15 residues. The germline gives CDR1 SGHRS, CDR2 YFSETQ. CDR3 in DNA: TGCGCCAGCAGAATCGGGACAGATAAAAACTACGAGCAGTACTTC. This encodes CASRIGTDKNYEQYF.

Regarding this clonotype: The junction departs from germline at one end; a sequencing error may be responsible. The V and J genes are TRBV5-1 and TRBJ1-6; a possible D gene is TRBD1 (6 bases). Looked up from germline, CDR1 is SGHRS and CDR2 is YFSETQ. CDR3 length: 15 amino acids. For the CDR3, the DNA is TGCGCCAGCTGCTTACAGGGCCCCGAGGATTCACCCCTCCACTTT. Translation: CASCLQGPEDSPLHF.

Comments on this clonotype: Germline and junction disagree at one end, which may indicate a read error. The CDR3 nucleotides read TGTGCCAGCAGCGTAGTAGGGACAGGCAATCAAGAGGCCCAGTACTTC. This sequence encodes CASSVVGTGNQEAQYF. The chain carries TRBV9 and TRBJ2-5; TRBD1 matches at 8 bases. Germline V lookup: CDR1 SGDLS, CDR2 YYNGEE. The CDR3 totals 16 residues.